These 27 T cell receptor beta chains were all obtained from the same sample, sequenced in a study of beta chain features in type 1 diabetes. Expressed TCRB transcripts were sequenced because the entire RNA isolate underwent reverse transcription. Assay: immunoSEQ multiplex PCR; the TCRdb copy retains only in-frame clones and omits some. Seen here are 250,000 to 350,000 clones, about 11% observed once, and the top ten hold 0.015%. What was sequenced was naive CD4+ T cells from blood. These receptors originate from a woman in her twenties or thirties in good health.

The V and J genes are TRBV7-2 and TRBJ1-5; the D is unclear. Germline loops: CDR1 SGHTA, CDR2 FQGNSA. This CDR3 spans 15 amino acids. Trimming took 1 base from V and 4 from J, leaving 11 bases between them. For the CDR3, the DNA is TGTGCCAGCAGCTTAGTGGTCTCCAGTAATCAGCCCCAGCATTTT. Protein: CASSLVVSSNQPQHF.

This clone came up a few times. The rearrangement links TRBV18 to TRBJ2-6; D ambiguous. V was pared by 2 bases and J by 0 bases, with 5 bases between. Germline CDR1 and CDR2: KGHSH and LQKENI. The CDR3 is 15 residues long. CDR3 nucleotide sequence: TGTGCCAGCTCACCAAGCGCCTCTGGGGCCAACGTCCTGACTTTC. Translation: CASSPSASGANVLTF.

This clone has just a few counts. This chain connects TRBV4-3 to TRBJ1-2; D might be TRBD1 (5 bases). Germline V gene data show CDR1 as LGHNA and CDR2 as YSLEER. Trimming took off 4 bases at V and 6 bases at J, with 15 bases between the two ends. The CDR3 has 14 residues. CDR3 amino acids: CASSPVSGGDGYTF. In DNA, the CDR3 is TGCGCCAGCAGCCCCGTAAGTGGAGGGGATGGCTACACCTTC.

The chain employs TRBV7-3 and TRBJ2-3; 10 positions agree with TRBD2. The V and J ends lost 4 bases and 1 base, in that order; junction bases with no gene match: 5. The germline V gene has CDR1 SGHTA and CDR2 FQGTGA. The CDR3 has 16 residues. The CDR3 reads CASSSSGTSGTDTQYF. CDR3 coding DNA: TGTGCCAGCAGCTCCTCCGGGACTAGCGGCACAGATACGCAGTATTTT.

Only a few counts were recorded for this clone. The chain is built from TRBV9 and TRBJ2-7; 11 nucleotides match TRBD2. Germline assignment: CDR1 SGDLS and CDR2 YYNGEE. This CDR3 spans 15 amino acids. Trimming took 0 bases from V and 5 from J; bases not matched to a gene: 4. CDR3 sequence (DNA): TGTGCCAGCAGCGTAGGACTAGCGGGAAGGAACGAGCAGTACTTC. It translates to CASSVGLAGRNEQYF.

This clone was seen only a few times. The chain couples TRBV5-1 to TRBJ2-5; 9 bases agree with TRBD2. The germline V gene encodes CDR1 SGHRS and CDR2 YFSETQ. This CDR3 contains 16 residues. Trimming took 3 bases from V and 0 from J; bases not matched to a gene: 6. The CDR3 here is CASSSPSGMYQETQYF. CDR3 DNA: TGCGCCAGCAGCTCCCCTAGCGGGATGTACCAAGAGACCCAGTACTTC.

The V call is TRBV5-4, the J call TRBJ2-1, with a weak D call TRBD2 (5 bases). Trimming pared 0 bases from V and 15 bases from J, leaving 16 bases between. This CDR3 comprises 13 residues. Per the germline V gene, CDR1 is SGHNT and CDR2 is YYREEE (reference sequence). The CDR3 is CASSLASGGERFF. The DNA of the CDR3 is TGTGCCAGCAGCTTGGCCAGCGGAGGCGAACGGTTCTTC.

This chain links TRBV9 with TRBJ2-1, with a tentative D call TRBD2 (5 bases). V was trimmed by 0 bases and J by 9 bases, leaving 13 bases between them. This CDR3 has 14 residues. The germline CDR1 and CDR2 sequences are SGDLS and YYNGEE. CDR3 sequence (DNA): TGTGCCAGCAGCGTAGGGTCACTAGATCCTGAGCAGTTCTTC. It codes for CASSVGSLDPEQFF.

This clone was detected once. V and J are TRBV2 and TRBJ1-5, with D maybe TRBD1 (5 bases). In germline, CDR1 is SNHLY, CDR2 FYNNEI. This CDR3 has 12 amino acids. V lost 7 bases, J lost 7 bases, and 11 bases lay in between. Here the CDR3 DNA reads TGTGCCAGCACCAGGGTAGGACAGCCCCAGCATTTT. It is translated as CASTRVGQPQHF.

V usage is TRBV7-9 and J usage is TRBJ2-1; TRBD2 matches at 10 bases. Trimming cost V 5 bases and J 11 bases; bases outside gene matches: 12. Germline loops: CDR1 SEHNR, CDR2 FQNEAQ (reference sequence). This CDR3 spans 15 amino acids. CDR3 region: CASSRPSGSILKQFF. The CDR3 DNA reads TGTGCCAGCAGCCGGCCTAGCGGGAGCATTCTCAAGCAGTTCTTC.

This clone was recorded once. The chain combines TRBV7-2 with TRBJ1-1; 9 nucleotides line up with TRBD1. Germline loops: CDR1 SGHTA, CDR2 FQGNSA. V gave up 6 bases and J gave up 5 bases; unmatched junction bases: 13. This CDR3 contains 16 residues. The CDR3, as DNA: TGTGCCAGCAGGAACTATGGACAGGGGATTATTACTGAAGCTTTCTTT. Its translation: CASRNYGQGIITEAFF.

The DNA for the CDR3 is TGTGCCAGCAGTCTTATAGGGGGTACGGAGACCCAGTACTTC. Amino acids: CASSLIGGTETQYF. The chain is built from TRBV28 and TRBJ2-5; D might be TRBD1 (6 bases). From germline, CDR1 is MDHEN and CDR2 SYDVKM. Trimming stripped 5 bases from V and 5 bases from J, with 15 bases between. CDR3 length: 14 residues.

The rearrangement uses TRBV30 and TRBJ2-5; the match to TRBD1 covers 8 bases. Germline V gene sequence: CDR1 GTSNPN, CDR2 SVGIG (reference sequence). The CDR3 covers 13 residues. The trim removed 7 bases at V and 5 bases at J, leaving 9 bases unmatched. The CDR3 nucleotides read TGTGCCTTAATTGACAGGGGACGTGAGACCCAGTACTTC. It codes for CALIDRGRETQYF.

The chain employs TRBV6-6 and TRBJ2-2; possible D gene TRBD2, 6 bases. V gave up 5 bases and J gave up 7 bases, with 17 bases separating them. The CDR3 totals 15 residues. Germline values: CDR1 MNHNY, CDR2 SVGAGI (reference sequence). As DNA, the CDR3 is TGTGCCAGCAGTACGATGACTAGTTTGGGCGGGGAGCTGTTTTTT. Translation gives CASSTMTSLGGELFF.

This clone was counted many times. The CDR3 loop is CAWSVLDQQFF. In DNA form, the CDR3 reads TGTGCCTGGAGTGTACTCGATCAGCAGTTCTTC. The chain uses TRBV30 and TRBJ2-1; no clear D. The CDR3 is 11 amino acids. Germline V gene sequence: CDR1 GTSNPN, CDR2 SVGIG (reference sequence). V gave up 0 bases and J gave up 11 bases, with 8 bases separating them. The full variable domain, its missing parts supplied by reference TRBV30 and TRBJ2-1, is SQTIHQWPATLVQPVGSPLSLECTVEGTSNPNLYWYRQAAGRGLQLLFYSVGIGQISSEVPQNLSASRPQDRQFILSSKKLLLSDSGFYLCAWSVLDQQFFGPGTRLTVL.

This clone has more than one count but fewer than ten. The V call is TRBV5-1, the J call TRBJ2-1; unclear D gene. CDR3 length equals 15 residues. The germline CDR1 and CDR2 sequences are SGHRS and YFSETQ. The V end was cut by 0 bases, the J end by 4 bases, with 11 bases between. The CDR3 coding sequence is TGCGCCAGCAGCTTGGCGGGTATAACTTACAATGAGCAGTTCTTC. It codes for CASSLAGITYNEQFF.

Points on this clone: Additional DNA sequences in this sample encode the identical CDR3. The V gene is TRBV9, the J gene TRBJ1-1, with D unresolved. This CDR3 comprises 13 residues. Germline V lookup: CDR1 SGDLS, CDR2 YYNGEE. Trimming removed 2 bases at V and 1 base at J, with 6 bases between. DNA of the CDR3: TGTGCCAGCAGCGTCACAGCGAACACTGAAGCTTTCTTT. This translates into CASSVTANTEAFF.

The chain links TRBV5-6 to TRBJ2-5; D call uncertain. V was clipped by 0 bases and J by 2 bases, with 11 bases between them. Germline V gene sequence: CDR1 SGHDT, CDR2 YYEEEE. CDR3 length: 15 amino acids. For the CDR3, the DNA is TGTGCCAGCAGCTTGGTCATCGGCGGACAAGAGACCCAGTACTTC. Translating it yields CASSLVIGGQETQYF. Filled out from reference TRBV5-6 and TRBJ2-5, the complete variable domain reads DAGVTQSPTHLIKTRGQQVTLRCSPKSGHDTVSWYQQALGQGPQFIFQYYEEEERQRGNFPDRFSGHQFPNYSSELNVNALLLGDSALYLCASSLVIGGQETQYFGPGTRLLVL.

CDR3 DNA: TGTGCCAGCAAGGAACAGGCGAGCTACGAGCAGTACTTC. Translating it yields CASKEQASYEQYF. The rearrangement uses TRBV6-1 and TRBJ2-7; the D gene is possibly TRBD1 (5 bases). The germline gives CDR1 MNHNS, CDR2 SASEGT. The CDR3 loop spans 13 amino acids. V was cut by 7 bases and J by 3 bases, with 13 bases left in between.

This clone was found a few times. The chain combines TRBV9 with TRBJ2-1, with 10 positions matching TRBD2. Germline V gene lookup returns CDR1 SGDLS and CDR2 YYNGEE. V dropped 2 bases and J dropped 8; count of bases not matched to a gene: 10. The CDR3 has 16 residues. The CDR3 coding sequence is TGTGCCAGCAGCGTCACCGGAGCGGGAGGGTTCGATGAGCAGTTCTTC. Protein sequence: CASSVTGAGGFDEQFF.

This clone was seen ten or more times. The gene calls are TRBV15 and TRBJ2-1; D perhaps matches TRBD2 (6 bases). The length of the CDR3 is 14 residues. From germline, CDR1 is LNHNV and CDR2 YYDKDF (reference sequence). The V gene lost 4 bases and the J gene lost 6 bases, with 13 bases spanning the gap. In nucleotides, the CDR3 is TGTGCCACCAGCACCCGGGACTCTCTCAATGAGCAGTTCTTC. Protein sequence: CATSTRDSLNEQFF.

This clone turned up a few times. The chain combines TRBV15 with TRBJ2-1; perhaps TRBD2 as D (6 bases). Germline-derived CDR1 and CDR2 are LNHNV and YYDKDF (reference sequence). CDR3 length equals 14 residues. The germline V and J ends were trimmed by 3 bases and 2 bases, with 8 bases remaining between them. CDR3 residues: CATSRAGPYNEQFF. The CDR3 region has the DNA TGTGCCACCAGCAGGGCGGGGCCCTACAATGAGCAGTTCTTC.

The V gene is TRBV28, the J gene TRBJ1-4; 10 bases agree with TRBD1. The CDR3 extends over 14 amino acids. Germline assignment: CDR1 MDHEN and CDR2 SYDVKM. Trimming removed 5 bases from V and 8 bases from J; junction bases left unmatched: 5. CDR3 protein: CASSTGQGLEKLFF. CDR3 nucleotides: TGTGCCAGCAGTACGGGACAGGGGCTCGAAAAACTGTTTTTT.

The chain is built from TRBV30 and TRBJ2-1, with D unclear. The V gene's germline CDR1 is GTSNPN and CDR2 SVGIG (reference sequence). With 2 bases removed from V and 10 bases from J, the gap between germline ends came to 9 bases. The CDR3 spans 11 residues. CDR3 amino acids: CAWSPSAEQFF. In nucleotides, the CDR3 is TGTGCCTGGAGTCCAAGCGCGGAGCAGTTCTTC.

This chain connects TRBV28 to TRBJ2-7; 8 nucleotides match TRBD2. The CDR3 spans 14 residues. The V gene's germline CDR1 is MDHEN and CDR2 SYDVKM. Germline trimming cut 5 bases from V and 1 base from J; bases unmatched to any gene: 4. This chain's CDR3 is CASSLSGMSYEQYF. In DNA form, the CDR3 reads TGTGCCAGCAGTCTTAGCGGGATGTCCTACGAGCAGTACTTC.

This clone has a handful of counts. The CDR3 DNA reads TGTGCCAGCAGCGAAGTCACGTCTAGCGGGCCCATAGCCTACGAGCAGTACTTC. Protein product: CASSEVTSSGPIAYEQYF. The chain joins TRBV14 to TRBJ2-7; 8 bases fit TRBD2. In germline, CDR1 is SGHDN, CDR2 FVKESK. Germline trimming cut 5 bases from V and 2 bases from J; bases unmatched to any gene: 17. CDR3 size: 18 residues.

This clone was seen a handful of times. The chain uses TRBV28 and TRBJ1-5; D ambiguous. Germline V lookup: CDR1 MDHEN, CDR2 SYDVKM. CDR3 length: 14 amino acids. V lost 8 bases and J lost 2, with 13 bases in between. The CDR3 DNA follows: TGTGCCAGCCGACCCCCCGGGGGCAATCAGCCCCAGCATTTT. It specifies CASRPPGGNQPQHF.